This T cell receptor beta chain was identified in a study of glioma-infiltrating T cells after dendritic cell vaccination. At the level of the study: The vaccine used monocyte-derived dendritic cells pulsed overnight with autologous tumor lysate.

The primer mix had 60 V beta and 13 J beta primers. The method was immunoSEQ multiplex PCR; TCRdb's version includes in-frame clones alone and lacks a portion of them. The repertoire has fewer than 100,000 clones, more than 75% of them found once; the top ten carry around 14%. Per germline, CDR1 SGHDN and CDR2 FVKESK. This CDR3 has 15 amino acids. V was cut by 0 bases and J by 3 bases, with 11 bases left in between. Isocitrate dehydrogenase mutation was absent in all glioblastoma patients. The V and J genes are TRBV14 and TRBJ1-1; D not certain. This clonotype was obtained from a human donor with glioblastoma. The specimen comprised blood, sampled before dendritic cell vaccination. CDR3 protein: CASSQDLNFYTEAFF. The CDR3 DNA reads TGTGCCAGCAGCCAAGATCTTAACTTCTACACTGAAGCTTTCTTT.